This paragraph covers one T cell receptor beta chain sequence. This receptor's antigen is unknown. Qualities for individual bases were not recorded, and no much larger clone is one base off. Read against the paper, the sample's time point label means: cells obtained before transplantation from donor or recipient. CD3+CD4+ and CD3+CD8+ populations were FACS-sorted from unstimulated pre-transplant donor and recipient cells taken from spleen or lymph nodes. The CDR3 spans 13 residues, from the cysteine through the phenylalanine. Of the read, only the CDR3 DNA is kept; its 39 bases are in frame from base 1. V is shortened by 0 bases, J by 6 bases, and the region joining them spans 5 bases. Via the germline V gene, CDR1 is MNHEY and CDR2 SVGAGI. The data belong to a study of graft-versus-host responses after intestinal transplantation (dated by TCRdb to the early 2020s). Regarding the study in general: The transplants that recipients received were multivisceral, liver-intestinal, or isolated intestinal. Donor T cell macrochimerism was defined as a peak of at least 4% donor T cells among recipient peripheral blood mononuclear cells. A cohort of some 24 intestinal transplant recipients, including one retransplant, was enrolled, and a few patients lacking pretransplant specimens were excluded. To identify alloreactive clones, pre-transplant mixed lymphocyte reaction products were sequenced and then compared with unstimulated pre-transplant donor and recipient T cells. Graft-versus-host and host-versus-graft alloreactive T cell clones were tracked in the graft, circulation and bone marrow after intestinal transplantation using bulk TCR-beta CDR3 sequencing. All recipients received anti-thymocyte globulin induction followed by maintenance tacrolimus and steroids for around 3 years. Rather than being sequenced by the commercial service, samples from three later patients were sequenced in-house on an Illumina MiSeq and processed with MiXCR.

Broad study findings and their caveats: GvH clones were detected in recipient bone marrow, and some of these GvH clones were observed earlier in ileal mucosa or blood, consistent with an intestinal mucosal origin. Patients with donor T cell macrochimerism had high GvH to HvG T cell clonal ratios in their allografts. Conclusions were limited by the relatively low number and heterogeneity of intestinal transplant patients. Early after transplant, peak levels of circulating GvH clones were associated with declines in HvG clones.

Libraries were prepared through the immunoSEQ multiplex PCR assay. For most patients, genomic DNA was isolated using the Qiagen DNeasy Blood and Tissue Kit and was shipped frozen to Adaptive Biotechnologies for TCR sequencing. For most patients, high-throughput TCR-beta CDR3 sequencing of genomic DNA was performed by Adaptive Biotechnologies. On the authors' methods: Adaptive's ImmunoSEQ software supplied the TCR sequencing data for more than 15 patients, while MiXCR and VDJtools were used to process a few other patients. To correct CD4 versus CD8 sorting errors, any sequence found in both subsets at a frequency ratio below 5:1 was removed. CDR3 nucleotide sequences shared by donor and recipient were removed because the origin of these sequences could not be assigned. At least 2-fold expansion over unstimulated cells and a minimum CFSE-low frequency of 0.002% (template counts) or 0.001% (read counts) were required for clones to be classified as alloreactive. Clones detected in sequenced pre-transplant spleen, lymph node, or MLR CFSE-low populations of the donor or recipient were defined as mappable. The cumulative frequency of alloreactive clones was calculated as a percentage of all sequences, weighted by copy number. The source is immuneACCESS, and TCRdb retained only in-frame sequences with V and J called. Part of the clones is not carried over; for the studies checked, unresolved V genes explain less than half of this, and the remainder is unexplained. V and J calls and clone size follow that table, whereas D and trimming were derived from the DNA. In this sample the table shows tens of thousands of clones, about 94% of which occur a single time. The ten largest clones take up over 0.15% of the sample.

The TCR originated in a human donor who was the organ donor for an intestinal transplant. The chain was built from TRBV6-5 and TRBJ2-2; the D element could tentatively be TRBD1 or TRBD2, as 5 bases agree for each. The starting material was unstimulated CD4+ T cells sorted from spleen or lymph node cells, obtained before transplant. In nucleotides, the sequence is TGTGCCAGCAGTTACTCGGGACCCGGGGAGCTGTTTTTT. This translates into CASSYSGPGELFF.